This entry lists 22 T cell receptor beta chains sequenced from one sample in a study of response to subunit inactivated influenza vaccine. TCRdb itself ran the RT-PCR reads through MiXCR, one entry per CDR3 protein. The repertoire holds fewer than 700,000 distinct CDR3 sequences, over 10% seen once, with about an eighth in the top ten. Sample: PBMCs from blood, taken about 40 days after vaccination. The receptors derive from a man between 50 and 59 years old who received an inactivated influenza vaccine.

The CDR3 bases are TGTGCCAGCAGCTCCACAAGCGGGTTCGGGGAGACCCAGTACTTC. As protein: CASSSTSGFGETQYF. The chain links TRBV7-3 to TRBJ2-5; tentatively, D is TRBD2 (6 bases). V was shortened by 4 bases and J by 5 bases, with 17 bases between the two germline ends. CDR3 length: 15 amino acids. The V gene's germline CDR1 is SGHTA and CDR2 FQGTGA.

This clonotype was detected only a few times. This chain links TRBV12-3 or TRBV12-4 with TRBJ2-3; TRBD2 matches 7 bases. Trimming took 3 bases from V and 9 from J; bases not matched to a gene: 12. The CDR3 totals 15 residues. The chain's CDR3 is CASSLMAGVEGTQYF. CDR3 DNA: TGTGCCAGCAGTTTGATGGCGGGGGTGGAGGGGACGCAGTATTTT.

The CDR3 reads CASRAVGANTEAFF. Written as DNA, the CDR3 is TGCGCCAGCAGAGCGGTGGGCGCGAACACTGAAGCTTTCTTT. This rearrangement joins TRBV4-3 to TRBJ1-1; D unclear. This CDR3 is built from 14 residues. The germline V gene has CDR1 LGHNA and CDR2 YSLEER. V was shortened by 6 bases and J by 1 base, with 12 bases between the two germline ends.

This clonotype occurred many times. The chain couples TRBV20-1 to TRBJ2-7; D is possibly TRBD1 or TRBD2 (5 bases each). CDR1 and CDR2 (germline): DFQATT, SNEGSKA (reference sequence). The CDR3 runs 12 residues. V lost 0 bases and J lost 8, with 11 bases in between. The DNA of the CDR3 is TGCAGTGCTAGAGACCGACAGACTAAGCAGTACTTC. Translated, it gives CSARDRQTKQYF.

This clonotype has only a few counts. The rearrangement links TRBV4-3 to TRBJ1-6; possible D gene TRBD1, 6 bases. The V gene's germline CDR1 is LGHNA and CDR2 YSLEER. Between the trimmed V and J ends, which lost 4 bases and 7 bases, there was a span of 14 bases. This CDR3 comprises 15 residues. CDR3 nucleotides: TGCGCCAGCAGCCCCGGACAGAGCTTGAATTCACCCCTCCACTTT. Protein product: CASSPGQSLNSPLHF.

This clonotype has only a few counts. The rearrangement uses TRBV9 and TRBJ2-1, with 10 bases identical to TRBD2. With 0 bases clipped from V and 8 bases from J, the junction kept 11 bases outside the gene matches. The CDR3 is 17 amino acids. Germline values: CDR1 SGDLS, CDR2 YYNGEE. The CDR3, as DNA: TGTGCCAGCAGCGTAGCTCCTACCAGCGGGGGGGCTTATGAGCAGTTCTTC. It yields the protein CASSVAPTSGGAYEQFF.

This clonotype was counted only a few times. The J gene is TRBJ1-1, the V gene TRBV12-3 or TRBV12-4; D unclear. V lost 7 bases to trimming and J lost 0 bases, with 9 bases between them. CDR3 length: 13 amino acids. The CDR3: CASNQVLNTEAFF. In DNA, the CDR3 is TGTGCCAGCAATCAGGTCCTGAACACTGAAGCTTTCTTT.

This rearrangement joins TRBV20-1 to TRBJ2-7; no clear D. Trimming took off 5 bases at V and 3 bases at J, with 20 bases between the two ends. Germline lookup yields CDR1 DFQATT and CDR2 SNEGSKA (reference sequence). This CDR3 contains 15 residues. As DNA, the CDR3 is TGCAGTGCTCCCCAAGAGACCCATCTGGGCTACGAGCAGTACTTC. Translation gives CSAPQETHLGYEQYF.

About this clonotype: A read error may account for a junction end that differs from germline. The rearrangement links TRBV11-2 to TRBJ1-2; 7 bases are a match to TRBD1. The CDR3 spans 11 residues. CDR1 SGHAT and CDR2 FQNNGV come from the germline V gene. The CDR3 spells CASSLRDSTVF. Here the CDR3 DNA reads TGTGCCAGCAGCTTAAGGGACAGTACGGTCTTC.

The chain combines TRBV5-1 with TRBJ1-1, with D unclear. V was shortened by 4 bases and J by 4 bases, with 14 bases between the two germline ends. The CDR3 spans 14 residues. Germline V gene data show CDR1 as SGHRS and CDR2 as YFSETQ. CDR3: CASSPDRLRTEAFF. CDR3 coding DNA: TGCGCCAGCAGCCCGGACCGTCTTCGCACTGAAGCTTTCTTT.

This clonotype was found once. The chain has TRBV6-1 and TRBJ2-2; a weak D match, TRBD2 (5 bases). Germline V gene lookup returns CDR1 MNHNS and CDR2 SASEGT. The V end lost 5 bases, the J end lost 0 bases, and 13 bases lay between the germline ends. This CDR3 is built from 16 residues. CDR3 amino acids: CASSPSDWPNTGELFF. The CDR3 nucleotides are TGTGCCAGCAGTCCATCGGACTGGCCGAACACCGGGGAGCTGTTTTTT.

V and J are TRBV6-2 or TRBV6-3 and TRBJ2-7; TRBD2 agrees at 10 bases. This CDR3 has 13 residues. V dropped 4 bases and J dropped 6; count of bases not matched to a gene: 3. Germline loops: CDR1 MNHEY, CDR2 SVGEGT. The chain's CDR3 is CASSSSGGLEQYF. The CDR3 DNA reads TGTGCCAGCAGTTCTAGCGGGGGACTCGAGCAGTACTTC.

There are many counts of this clonotype. This CDR3 reads CASSFFHDTGELFF. The CDR3, as DNA: TGTGCCAGCAGTTTTTTTCACGACACCGGGGAGCTGTTTTTT. This sequence joins TRBV12-3 or TRBV12-4 and TRBJ2-2; D unresolved. This CDR3 spans 14 amino acids. Trimming cost V 3 bases and J 3 bases, with 8 bases left between them.

V usage is TRBV14 and J usage is TRBJ1-3; 7 positions match TRBD1. CDR3 size: 18 residues. Trimming cost V 0 bases and J 0 bases; bases outside gene matches: 8. Germline CDR1 SGHDN, CDR2 FVKESK. CDR3 coding DNA: TGTGCCAGCAGCCAAGATTACCGGGACAGTGTCTCTGGAAACACCATATATTTT. Its translation is CASSQDYRDSVSGNTIYF.

This chain uses TRBV3-1 with TRBJ2-1, with TRBD2 matching over 15 bases. Germline-derived CDR1 and CDR2 are LGHDT and YNNKEL (reference sequence). V shed 5 bases, J shed 7 bases, and the junction held 6 bases outside the gene matches. The CDR3 runs 16 residues. The CDR3 DNA follows: TGTGCCAGCAGCAGGCCCGGGACTAGCGGGAGGAATGAGCAGTTCTTC. It specifies CASSRPGTSGRNEQFF.

A few counts support this clonotype. This chain links TRBV25-1 with TRBJ2-1, with D perhaps TRBD2 (6 bases). From germline, CDR1 is MGHDK and CDR2 SYGVNS. Trimming removed 5 bases at V and 1 base at J, with 18 bases between. The CDR3 covers 17 residues. CDR3: CASSPPGGLTSYNEQFF. The CDR3 DNA follows: TGTGCCAGCAGTCCCCCCGGAGGGCTCACGTCCTACAATGAGCAGTTCTTC.

This chain connects TRBV5-5 to TRBJ2-3, with D tentatively TRBD2 (6 bases). The CDR3 is made up of 13 amino acids. V lost 7 bases, J lost 1 base, and 10 bases lay in between. Looked up from germline, CDR1 is SGHKS and CDR2 is YYEKEE (reference sequence). This chain's CDR3 is CASFGGGTDTQYF. The CDR3 nucleotides read TGTGCCAGCTTCGGCGGGGGCACAGATACGCAGTATTTT.

The V call is TRBV18, the J call TRBJ2-1; a possible D gene is TRBD2 (5 bases). CDR1 and CDR2 (germline): KGHSH, LQKENI. The ends were cut back, 3 bases at V and 5 bases at J, with 17 bases in the middle. This CDR3 has 16 amino acids. The CDR3 DNA follows: TGTGCCAGCTCACCTTTCGTGAGCGGACGACACAATGAGCAGTTCTTC. Its protein product is CASSPFVSGRHNEQFF.

This clonotype showed up many times. Mismatch with germline at one junction end may stem from a read error. This chain links TRBV2 with TRBJ1-1; D is undetermined. Germline CDR1 is SNHLY and CDR2 is FYNNEI. CDR3 length: 13 amino acids. In DNA, the CDR3 is TGTGCCAGCGGTGAAATCATGAACACTGAAGCTTTCTTT. Translated: CASGEIMNTEAFF.

This rearrangement joins TRBV7-2 to TRBJ1-3; 7 nucleotides match TRBD1. CDR1 is SGHTA and CDR2 is FQGNSA in the germline V gene. This CDR3 is 16 amino acids long. The junction had 7 bases not matched to a gene; V was cut back by 1 base and J by 4 bases. The CDR3 here is CASSLGRGPMGNTIYF. CDR3 nucleotides: TGTGCCAGCAGCTTAGGGAGGGGGCCAATGGGAAACACCATATATTTT.

The J gene is TRBJ2-1, the V gene TRBV12-3 or TRBV12-4; 7 nucleotides agree with TRBD1. The CDR3 loop spans 12 amino acids. Trimming at V came to 8 bases and at J to 10 bases, leaving 8 bases not matched to a gene. The CDR3 DNA follows: TGTGCCAGCTCGGACAGGTTAGTGGAGCAGTTCTTC. It is translated as CASSDRLVEQFF.

V is TRBV6-2 or TRBV6-3 and J is TRBJ1-5; D possibly corresponds to TRBD1 (6 bases). Per the germline V gene, CDR1 is MNHEY and CDR2 is SVGEGT. V dropped 0 bases and J dropped 0 bases, with 12 bases sitting between them. The CDR3 contains 17 residues. The CDR3 reads CASSYSGTRYSNQPQHF. The CDR3 nucleotides are TGTGCCAGCAGTTACTCCGGGACACGGTATAGCAATCAGCCCCAGCATTTT.